This is a list of T cell receptor beta chains from one sample in a study of cytomegalovirus exposure and HLA in healthy donors. Generated by immunoSEQ multiplex PCR, the TCRdb table keeps only in-frame clones and is missing some. Among some 170,000 clones listed, 70% to 85% were seen once. The material sequenced was PBMCs. The receptors shown here come from a woman aged 55-69 years in good health and CMV-seropositive. CDR3s leave out the opening cysteine and the closing phenylalanine or tryptophan.

CDR3 protein,J gene,V gene
ASRYTGFSNQPQH,TRBJ1-5,TRBV2
ASTSRTGVTDTQY,TRBJ2-3,TRBV21-1
ASRYGTMPSDEQF,TRBJ2-1,TRBV6-5
ASSEGGNVGNTEAF,TRBJ1-1,TRBV9
ASTHTKWTGETQY,TRBJ2-5,TRBV6-1
ASSAYRGVNTEAF,TRBJ1-1,TRBV5-6
ASSMWTSGGGREQF,TRBJ2-1,TRBV7-3
ASRRTGISPL,TRBJ2-7,TRBV28
ASSSGLAGTHEQF,TRBJ2-1,TRBV5-1
ASSGGPIGQY,TRBJ2-3,TRBV5-4
ASSLPGTGAGNTIY,TRBJ1-3,TRBV7-9
ASSRRLLDFSGANVLT,TRBJ2-6,TRBV5-1
SAALAGPTDTQY,TRBJ2-3,TRBV29-1
ASSSWTGGSYEQY,TRBJ2-7,TRBV27
ASSKTGTGAF,TRBJ1-1,TRBV21-1
ASSQDRPSPLH,TRBJ1-6,TRBV14
ASSLFIAPSVDNEQF,TRBJ2-1,TRBV27
ASSFPGQGLSETQY,TRBJ2-5,TRBV11-1
ASSDREYNEQF,TRBJ2-1,TRBV2
ASSMGRDYGYT,TRBJ1-2,TRBV19
ASSMGLQGINSPLH,TRBJ1-6,TRBV19
ASSSQTRTGGNYGYT,TRBJ1-2,TRBV11-2
ASSFSGGSYEQY,TRBJ2-7,TRBV5-1
ASSQDQGSSYQETQY,TRBJ2-5,TRBV4-3
ASSALYSNQPQH,TRBJ1-5,TRBV2
ASSLGAGEGAYEQY,NA,TRBV5-1
ASRRESQETQY,TRBJ2-5,TRBV7-9
ASSFDITYEQY,TRBJ2-7,TRBV11-3
ASSPIRLAGGSTQY,TRBJ2-3,TRBV7-9
ASSPPGGGQPQH,TRBJ1-5,TRBV7-2
ASSTGQGHQPQH,TRBJ1-5,TRBV19
ASSISTGLRNTEAF,TRBJ1-1,TRBV19
ASRRQGGTGELF,TRBJ2-2,TRBV28
ASSSLTGLETYEQY,TRBJ2-7,TRBV5-6
ASSASTGTEAF,TRBJ1-1,TRBV6-1
ASSVGTANEKLF,TRBJ1-4,TRBV5-1
ASSLMLGPLNEQF,TRBJ2-1,TRBV7-3
ASSAGQGKETQY,TRBJ2-5,TRBV9
AISGRGGNLGYEQY,TRBJ2-7,TRBV10-3
ASSYSTGGYEQY,TRBJ2-7,TRBV6-5
ASSVPLAGSTDTQY,TRBJ2-3,TRBV5-4
AWSVGTRIQETQY,TRBJ2-5,TRBV30
ASSIRGRANYGYT,TRBJ1-2,TRBV19
ASSLRQDTEAF,TRBJ1-1,TRBV5-1
ASSLRQGAWDGYT,TRBJ1-2,TRBV5-5
ASSLDSSYEQY,TRBJ2-7,TRBV7-8
ASGLGQASNEQF,TRBJ2-1,TRBV12-5
ASSYSVGLTDTQY,TRBJ2-3,TRBV6-5
ASSPLGGSGQPQH,TRBJ1-5,TRBV7-9
ASSLYQGLNEKLF,TRBJ1-4,TRBV2
ASSIRAGRDEQF,TRBJ2-1,TRBV19
ASSLDRRRNQPQH,TRBJ1-5,TRBV28
ASTPRENTEAF,TRBJ1-1,TRBV6-1
ASRPQGSNEKLF,TRBJ1-4,TRBV7-2
ASSLTAHYEQY,TRBJ2-7,TRBV14